This T cell receptor beta chain emerged from a study of blood T cell repertoires in COVID-19. Study-wide context: Donors in the United States, Italy and Spain gave samples during acute or convalescent COVID-19.

The CDR3 length is 17 residues. The V and J ends lost 5 bases and 4 bases, in that order; junction bases with no gene match: 15. CDR1 and CDR2 from the germline V gene are SGHAT and FQNNGV. In the authors' methods: By means of reference gene primer amplification, nucleated cell counts were estimated. TCRdb keeps only in-frame clones here, not all; method: immunoSEQ multiplex PCR. V, J and clone size are those of that table, while D and trimming were read from the DNA. Among about 110,000 clones listed, roughly 81% were seen once. The sequence was obtained from a human donor in a cohort sampled during active COVID-19. J is TRBJ2-3 and V is TRBV11-2, with 7 bases identical to TRBD2. Sequenced: peripheral blood. CDR3 coding DNA: TGTGCCAGCAGCCTCGAGCCCTGGGGAGCGGGGTCAGATACGCAGTATTTT. It translates to CASSLEPWGAGSDTQYF.